These 26 T cell receptor beta chains share one sample of origin, sequenced in a study of blood T cell repertoires in COVID-19. Here immunoSEQ multiplex PCR was the method, and the copy in TCRdb shows in-frame clones only, minus some. The data contain 150,000 to 200,000 clones, roughly three quarters of them singletons. Material: peripheral blood. Receptors originate from a woman in her forties or fifties with active or convalescent COVID-19.

The CDR3 nucleotides are TGTGCCAGCGCCGCCGGGACAACGACCTACGAGCAGTACTTC. This gives the protein CASAAGTTTYEQYF. V gene TRBV28 combines with J gene TRBJ2-7; a possible D gene is TRBD1 (6 bases). The CDR3 runs 14 residues. Looked up from germline, CDR1 is MDHEN and CDR2 is SYDVKM. V shed 8 bases and J shed 2 bases, with 16 bases lying between them.

V usage is TRBV28 and J usage is TRBJ2-7; 9 bases line up with TRBD2. The V and J ends lost 5 bases and 1 base, in that order; junction bases with no gene match: 6. This CDR3 spans 15 amino acids. Germline V CDR1 and CDR2: MDHEN, SYDVKM. CDR3 DNA sequence: TGTGCCAGCAGTCCTTATCTAGCGGGATCCTACGAGCAGTACTTC. Translated: CASSPYLAGSYEQYF.

This chain connects TRBV6-5 to TRBJ2-2, with D possibly matching TRBD2 (5 bases). With 6 bases removed from V and 4 bases from J, the gap between germline ends came to 15 bases. The germline V gene has CDR1 MNHEY and CDR2 SVGAGI. The CDR3 contains 15 residues. The CDR3: CASSRTSSFTGELFF. Here the CDR3 DNA reads TGTGCCAGCAGCCGGACCTCTAGCTTCACCGGGGAGCTGTTTTTT.

This clone was recorded a few times. The chain joins TRBV5-1 to TRBJ1-4; D call uncertain. This CDR3 is built from 16 residues. The V end was cut by 0 bases, the J end by 4 bases, with 13 bases between. Germline V gene lookup returns CDR1 SGHRS and CDR2 YFSETQ. CDR3 in DNA: TGCGCCAGCAGCTTGGGGTCCAGGTTGAATAATGAAAAACTGTTTTTT. Protein product: CASSLGSRLNNEKLFF.

The rearrangement joins TRBV28 to TRBJ1-2; D may be TRBD1 (5 bases). Trimming cost V 7 bases and J 4 bases, with 19 bases left between them. The CDR3 extends over 15 amino acids. Germline V gene sequence: CDR1 MDHEN, CDR2 SYDVKM. CDR3 sequence reads: CASKGSGTNFYGYTF. The CDR3 region has the DNA TGTGCCAGCAAGGGGTCAGGAACCAATTTCTATGGCTACACCTTC.

This rearrangement joins TRBV6-5 to TRBJ2-4, with D tentatively TRBD2 (6 bases). V was pared by 4 bases and J by 3 bases, with 10 bases between. Germline CDR1 MNHEY, CDR2 SVGAGI. CDR3 length: 14 residues. CDR3 protein: CASSSWGDKNIQYF. The CDR3 DNA reads TGTGCCAGCAGTTCCTGGGGGGACAAAAACATTCAGTACTTC.

This clone was seen a handful of times. V usage is TRBV7-3 and J usage is TRBJ2-5; 9 bases match TRBD2. The CDR3 has 17 amino acids. Trimming removed 2 bases from V and 5 bases from J; junction bases left unmatched: 12. Germline-derived CDR1 and CDR2 are SGHTA and FQGTGA. In nucleotides, the CDR3 is TGTGCCAGCAGCTTATCGGCGGGGGGGCCGGGCTTCGAGACCCAGTACTTC. Translating gives CASSLSAGGPGFETQYF.

The chain links TRBV28 to TRBJ1-1; 11 nucleotides agree with TRBD1. The CDR3 sequence is 16 residues long. V shed 5 bases and J 4 bases; nucleotides not matched to a gene: 9. Germline V lookup: CDR1 MDHEN, CDR2 SYDVKM. The DNA of the CDR3 is TGTGCCAGCAGTCCTCTAGGGACAGGGGGGAGCACTGAAGCTTTCTTT. Protein product: CASSPLGTGGSTEAFF.

The chain employs TRBV7-6 and TRBJ2-1; a weak D match, TRBD1 (6 bases). Trimming took 0 bases from V and 10 from J, leaving 19 bases between them. Germline assignment: CDR1 SGHVS and CDR2 FNYEAQ. The CDR3 extends over 16 amino acids. CDR3 loop: CASSLAGATFVREQFF. CDR3 sequence (DNA): TGTGCCAGCAGCTTAGCGGGGGCGACATTCGTTAGGGAGCAGTTCTTC.

CDR3 sequence: CASSFQGTNEKLFF. The CDR3 DNA follows: TGTGCCAGCAGTTTCCAGGGAACTAATGAAAAACTGTTTTTT. The rearrangement links TRBV28 to TRBJ1-4, with D possibly being TRBD1 (5 bases). The germline V gene has CDR1 MDHEN and CDR2 SYDVKM. Trimming stripped 3 bases from V and 1 base from J, with 6 bases between. The CDR3 loop spans 14 amino acids.

V gene TRBV7-2 combines with J gene TRBJ2-2; 9 bases are shared with TRBD1. The CDR3 consists of 16 residues. The V gene end was trimmed by 4 bases and the J gene end by 5 bases; junction bases not matched to a gene: 8. Germline V CDR1 and CDR2: SGHTA, FQGNSA. The CDR3 DNA reads TGTGCCAGCAGCTCTCAACAGGGGGCGCGAACCGGGGAGCTGTTTTTT. This sequence encodes CASSSQQGARTGELFF. Complete variable domain (other parts from reference TRBV7-2 and TRBJ2-2): GAGVSQSPSNKVTEKGKDVELRCDPISGHTALYWYRQSLGQGLEFLIYFQGNSAPDKSGLPSDRFSAERTGGSVSTLTIQRTQQEDSAVYLCASSSQQGARTGELFFGEGSRLTVL.

The chain carries TRBV7-2 and TRBJ2-3; 8 nucleotides line up with TRBD2. The CDR3 extends over 16 amino acids. Per the germline V gene, CDR1 is SGHTA and CDR2 is FQGNSA. V lost 6 bases to trimming and J lost 4 bases; unmatched junction nucleotides: 12. CDR3 amino acids: CASRLPGGAVADTQYF. CDR3 bases: TGTGCCAGCAGACTTCCGGGAGGGGCGGTGGCAGATACGCAGTATTTT.

CDR3: CASSPRLAGVKDTQYF. In DNA form, the CDR3 reads TGTGCCAGTAGTCCGCGACTAGCGGGAGTAAAAGATACGCAGTATTTT. This chain joins TRBV19 and TRBJ2-3; 12 bases match TRBD2. Germline trimming cut 5 bases from V and 5 bases from J; bases unmatched to any gene: 8. This CDR3 has 16 amino acids. Germline lookup yields CDR1 LNHDA and CDR2 SQIVND (reference sequence).

CDR3 coding DNA: TGTGCCAGCAGTTACTCGCCGACTACGCTCTCGCTCATATCCTATGGCTACACCTTC. Encoded protein: CASSYSPTTLSLISYGYTF. The V call is TRBV6-2 or TRBV6-3, the J call TRBJ1-2; D unresolved. The CDR3 totals 19 residues. Trimming cost V 0 bases and J 4 bases, with 24 bases left between them. Germline CDR1 and CDR2: MNHEY and SVGEGT.

The CDR3 spells CASSVTSSNTGELFF. CDR3 nucleotides: TGTGCCAGCAGCGTAACTTCTTCCAACACCGGGGAGCTGTTTTTT. V and J are TRBV6-5 and TRBJ2-2, with unresolved D. V dropped 6 bases and J dropped 2 bases, with 13 bases sitting between them. Germline CDR1 is MNHEY and CDR2 is SVGAGI. This CDR3 is 15 amino acids long.

This clone was counted many times. V gene TRBV6-2 or TRBV6-3 combines with J gene TRBJ2-7; tentatively, D is TRBD2 (6 bases). Germline CDR1 is MNHEY and CDR2 is SVGEGT. This CDR3 is 15 amino acids long. Trimming stripped 5 bases from V and 0 bases from J, with 14 bases between. The CDR3 protein is CASSVSGASSYEQYF. The CDR3 region has the DNA TGTGCCAGCAGTGTCTCGGGAGCGAGCTCCTACGAGCAGTACTTC.

V and J are TRBV12-3 or TRBV12-4 and TRBJ1-2, with D hard to call. V was cut by 0 bases and J by 11 bases, with 10 bases left in between. The CDR3 is 12 residues long. CDR3 nucleotide sequence: TGTGCCAGCAGTTTAGCCAACAACGAATACACCTTC. This codes for CASSLANNEYTF.

In its sample, this clone was seen many times. The V call is TRBV19, the J call TRBJ2-4; D may be TRBD2 (7 bases). Germline V gene sequence: CDR1 LNHDA, CDR2 SQIVND (reference sequence). The CDR3 contains 14 residues. V was pared by 4 bases and J by 6 bases, with 13 bases between. In DNA form, the CDR3 reads TGTGCCAGTAGTACCCTAGGGGGGGGAAACATTCAGTACTTC. Translating it yields CASSTLGGGNIQYF. Drawing the rest from reference TRBV19 and TRBJ2-4, the complete variable domain is DGGITQSPKYLFRKEGQNVTLSCEQNLNHDAMYWYRQDPGQGLRLIYYSQIVNDFQKGDIAEGYSVSREKKESFPLTVTSAQKNPTAFYLCASSTLGGGNIQYFGAGTRLSVL.

V usage is TRBV7-9 and J usage is TRBJ2-3, with D tentatively TRBD1 (5 bases). From germline, CDR1 is SEHNR and CDR2 FQNEAQ (reference sequence). The CDR3 is 16 amino acids. Trimming removed 6 bases at V and 0 bases at J, with 16 bases between. CDR3 amino acids: CASSSQGKGSTDTQYF. CDR3 DNA sequence: TGTGCCAGCAGTTCCCAGGGTAAGGGGAGCACAGATACGCAGTATTTT.

The rearrangement joins TRBV3-1 (or the pseudogene TRBV3-2) to TRBJ2-3, with 8 bases that match TRBD2. The CDR3 extends over 15 amino acids. V lost 0 bases, J lost 6 bases, and 5 bases stayed unmatched. Germline V gene sequence: CDR1 LGHDT, CDR2 YNNKEL (reference sequence). The CDR3 DNA is TGTGCCAGCAGCCAAGACGCCAGCGGGGGCGATACGCAGTATTTT. This encodes CASSQDASGGDTQYF.

The V and J genes are TRBV5-4 and TRBJ2-7; D perhaps matches TRBD1 (5 bases). Germline V lookup: CDR1 SGHNT, CDR2 YYREEE (reference sequence). V gave up 2 bases and J gave up 5 bases, with 14 bases separating them. The CDR3 has 14 residues. DNA of the CDR3: TGTGCCAGCAGCTTTCAGGTTAGGGGTAACGAGCAGTACTTC. Its translation: CASSFQVRGNEQYF.

V gene TRBV7-2 combines with J gene TRBJ2-3; perhaps TRBD1 as D (6 bases). Trimming removed 5 bases at V and 1 base at J, with 19 bases between. CDR3 length: 17 amino acids. The V gene's germline CDR1 is SGHTA and CDR2 FQGNSA. CDR3 loop: CASSPGRDTWGTDTQYF. The CDR3 coding sequence is TGTGCCAGCAGCCCCGGACGGGACACATGGGGCACAGATACGCAGTATTTT.

The chain is built from TRBV9 and TRBJ1-2; TRBD1 aligns across 8 bases. Germline trimming cut 4 bases from V and 4 bases from J; bases unmatched to any gene: 6. CDR1 and CDR2 (germline): SGDLS, YYNGEE. The CDR3 is 14 amino acids. The CDR3 loop reads CASSPGQGLYGYTF. The CDR3 DNA follows: TGTGCCAGCAGCCCAGGACAGGGCCTCTATGGCTACACCTTC.

This clone was counted between two and nine times. The genes are TRBV6-2 or TRBV6-3 and TRBJ1-4, with no clear D. CDR3 length: 15 residues. Trimming took off 5 bases at V and 11 bases at J, with 21 bases between the two ends. CDR1 MNHEY and CDR2 SVGEGT come from the germline V gene. CDR3 sequence reads: CASSPGRTTFGKLFF. The CDR3 coding sequence is TGTGCCAGCAGTCCGGGTAGGACTACCTTTGGGAAACTGTTTTTT.

This clone has just one count. The chain recombines TRBV30 with TRBJ1-1; tentative D call: TRBD1 (5 bases). In germline, CDR1 is GTSNPN, CDR2 SVGIG (reference sequence). The CDR3 loop spans 13 amino acids. Trimming shortened V by 7 bases and J by 4 bases, and 16 bases separated the two germline ends. The CDR3 DNA is TGTGCCTATACCCCGGGCAGGGCCACTGAAGCTTTCTTT. This encodes CAYTPGRATEAFF.

J is TRBJ2-7 and V is TRBV10-3; 14 bases fit TRBD2. Per the germline V gene, CDR1 is ENHRY and CDR2 is SYGVKD. V shed 3 bases, J shed 5 bases, and the junction held 15 bases outside the gene matches. The CDR3 length is 19 residues. The DNA of the CDR3 is TGTGCCATCAGTGATGGGATGGGACTAGCGGGGGCCGGGAGCGACGAGCAGTACTTC. Translated, it gives CAISDGMGLAGAGSDEQYF.